This record covers a single TCR beta chain. The method was immunoSEQ multiplex PCR; TCRdb's version includes in-frame clones alone and lacks a portion of them. This table has fewer than 400,000 clones, 67% appearing once. The entry originates in a study of cytotoxic CD8 clonotypes in ibrutinib-treated CLL. This CDR3 has 13 residues. CDR1 and CDR2 (germline): MNHNS, SASEGT. With 1 base clipped from V and 9 bases from J, the junction kept 3 bases outside the gene matches. V is TRBV6-1 and J is TRBJ2-1; 7 bases line up with TRBD2. The TCR comes from a human donor with chronic lymphocytic leukemia. The sequences come from PBMCs, collected after 36 months of ibrutinib treatment. CDR3 DNA: TGTGCCAGCAGTGAAGTGACGGGGGGTGAGCAGTTCTTC. This sequence encodes CASSEVTGGEQFF.